This is a list of T cell receptor beta chains from one sample in a study of control samples from healthy donors and cancer patients. Data came from immunoSEQ multiplex PCR; TCRdb stores just in-frame clones and leaves some out. In the table there are about 21,000 clones, under 90% of which are singletons. Specimen: PBMCs. The source of these receptors is a man in his fifties or sixties with colorectal cancer. The CDR3 runs from the conserved cysteine through the conserved F or W. The order of the fields is V gene, J gene, clone size, D gene, CDR3 DNA, CDR3 protein. A D gene is named only where the DNA matches it firmly. Part of the rows lack a size; the others show once, few, many or a class for expanded clones.

>TRBV9|TRBJ1-2|NA|NA
TGTGCCAGCAGTGCGCGACTGTATCCGAATTCTAACTATGGCTACACCTTC
CASSARLYPNSNYGYTF
>TRBV19|TRBJ2-5|NA|NA
TGTGCCAGTAGTCCCCGGTACGGACAGTCGCAAGAGACCCAGTACTTC
CASSPRYGQSQETQYF
>TRBV10-3|TRBJ1-1|NA|NA
TGTGCCATCAGGGACAGCGATAACACTGAAGCTTTCTTT
CAIRDSDNTEAFF
>TRBV6-4|TRBJ2-1|few|TRBD1
TGTGCCAGCAGTGAGGGACAGGCCCCTAGTGAGCAGTTCTTC
CASSEGQAPSEQFF
>TRBV5-5|TRBJ1-2|NA|NA
TGTGCCAGCAGCTTCATTAGTGGGGCGGGCTATGGCTACACCTTC
CASSFISGAGYGYTF
>TRBV2|TRBJ1-5|NA|NA
TGTGCCAGCAGACGGACTTCCAATCAGCCCCAGCATTTT
CASRRTSNQPQHF
>TRBV5-1|TRBJ1-1|NA|NA
TGCGCCAGCAGCTTGGCCGCACAGGGAAACACTGAAGCTTTCTTT
CASSLAAQGNTEAFF
>TRBV15|TRBJ2-3|NA|NA
TGTGCCACCACTGAGACACTCATTCACACAGATACGCAGTATTTT
CATTETLIHTDTQYF
>TRBV7-2|TRBJ1-5|NA|NA
TGTGCCAGCAGCCGACAGTTCAATCAGCCCCAGCATTTT
CASSRQFNQPQHF
>TRBV5-1|TRBJ2-3|NA|NA
TGCGCCAGCAGCTTGGCATCTTCAGAGGGAGCAGATACGCAGTATTTT
CASSLASSEGADTQYF
>TRBV10-3|TRBJ1-5|NA|TRBD1
TGTGCCATCAGCAGGACAGGGCTGAATCAGCCCCAGCATTTT
CAISRTGLNQPQHF
>TRBV3-1/TRBV3-2|TRBJ1-1|once|NA
TGTGCCAGCAGCCACCGGGGGGCCAACACTGAAGCTTTCTTT
CASSHRGANTEAFF
>TRBV6-6|TRBJ2-7|NA|NA
TGTGCCAGCAGCCCCCGGGACAACTACGAGCAGTACTTC
CASSPRDNYEQYF
>TRBV11-2|TRBJ2-7|NA|NA
TGTGCCAGCAGTTGGACAGCTTCCGACTACGAGCAGTACTTC
CASSWTASDYEQYF
>TRBV5-4|TRBJ2-2|NA|NA
TGTGCCAGCAGCTTGCCAAGCGGGAACACCGGGGAGCTGTTTTTT
CASSLPSGNTGELFF
>TRBV5-4|TRBJ2-3|once|TRBD2
TGTGCCAGCAGCTTGGCTCGCGGGGGGGAGCAAGATACGCAGTATTTT
CASSLARGGEQDTQYF
>TRBV5-4|TRBJ2-2|NA|NA
TGTGCCAGCAGCACCGCGAACACCGGGGAGCTGTTTTTT
CASSTANTGELFF
>TRBV9|TRBJ2-3|once|NA
TGTGCCAGCAGCACCCGGCTGGGAACAGGCTTCACAGATACGCAGTATTTT
CASSTRLGTGFTDTQYF
>TRBV18|TRBJ2-2|NA|TRBD1
TGTGCCAGCTCACCGGAGGGACAGGTTACCGGGGAGCTGTTTTTT
CASSPEGQVTGELFF
>TRBV3-1/TRBV3-2|TRBJ2-1|once|TRBD2
TGTGCCAGCAGCCCTGGACTAGCGGGGCTCAGGGATGAGCAGTTCTTC
CASSPGLAGLRDEQFF
>TRBV4-1|TRBJ1-5|NA|NA
TGCGCCAGCAGCCAAGCAACAGTAGTGGAGCAGCCCCAGCATTTT
CASSQATVVEQPQHF
>TRBV7-2|TRBJ1-1|NA|TRBD1
TGTGCCAGCAGCAGGGACAGAACGAACACTGAAGCTTTCTTT
CASSRDRTNTEAFF
>TRBV3-1/TRBV3-2|TRBJ2-7|NA|TRBD1
TGTGCCAGCAGAAGGACAGGGAAGGCCTACGAGCAGTACTTC
CASRRTGKAYEQYF
>TRBV5-6|TRBJ1-2|NA|NA
TGTGCCAGCAGCTTGGGCCGAGGACGTAACTATGGCTACACCTTC
CASSLGRGRNYGYTF
>TRBV10-3|TRBJ1-1|NA|NA
TGTGCCATCAAAGAAGGCGGGGTGGGAACTGAAGCTTTCTTT
CAIKEGGVGTEAFF
>TRBV6-2/TRBV6-3|TRBJ1-1|NA|NA
TGTGCCAGCAGTTCCTCATCCACAGGAGAAACTGAAGCTTTCTTT
CASSSSSTGETEAFF
>TRBV5-1|TRBJ1-4|NA|TRBD1
TGCGCCAGCAGCTTGTCCGCAGGGGGCACTGAAAAACTGTTTTTT
CASSLSAGGTEKLFF
>TRBV3-1/TRBV3-2|TRBJ2-1|few|NA
TGTGCCAGCAGCCCCTCCCTGGACGGTGAGCAGTTCTTC
CASSPSLDGEQFF
>TRBV11-2|TRBJ2-7|NA|NA
TGTGCCAGCAGCTTACCTAATATAGCCGAGCAGTACTTC
CASSLPNIAEQYF
>TRBV19|TRBJ1-2|NA|NA
TGTGCCAGCCGGCAGGGGTTATATGGCTACACCTTC
CASRQGLYGYTF
>TRBV5-1|TRBJ1-6|NA|NA
TGCGCCAGCAGCTTGCAGGGAGGGGGGAATTCACCCCTCCACTTT
CASSLQGGGNSPLHF
>TRBV27|TRBJ1-2|once|NA
TGTGCCAGCAGTTCCTCCCTCCACTATGGCTACACCTTC
CASSSSLHYGYTF
>TRBV11-2|TRBJ2-3|NA|NA
TGTGCCAGCAGCTTAACCGTGGCTGCTTATGATACGCAGTATTTT
CASSLTVAAYDTQYF
>TRBV5-4|TRBJ1-1|NA|NA
TGTGCCAGCAGCTTGACAACAGCCATGAGCACTGAAGCTTTCTTT
CASSLTTAMSTEAFF
>TRBV27|TRBJ2-7|NA|TRBD2
TGTGCCAGCAGTTTCAGCGGGGGGCTCTCCTACGAGCAGTACTTC
CASSFSGGLSYEQYF
>TRBV5-1|TRBJ1-2|NA|NA
TGCGCCAGCAGCCATGGAGGGGATAACTATGGCTACACCTTC
CASSHGGDNYGYTF
>TRBV5-1|TRBJ1-1|NA|TRBD1
TGCGCCAGCAGTGTTGGACAGGGGGACACTGAAGCTTTCTTT
CASSVGQGDTEAFF
>TRBV2|TRBJ2-1|NA|NA
TGTGCCAGCATTAATAGGGGTGAGCAGTTCTTC
CASINRGEQFF
>TRBV18|TRBJ1-1|NA|NA
TGTGCCAGCTCGCCAAGGAGCGGGAACACTGAAGCTTTCTTT
CASSPRSGNTEAFF
>TRBV3-1/TRBV3-2|TRBJ2-1|NA|TRBD2
TGTGCCAGCAGCCAAAACAAGCGGGGGGTCTACAATGAGCAGTTCTTC
CASSQNKRGVYNEQFF
>TRBV6-5|TRBJ1-1|NA|NA
TGTGCCAGCACCCCCACCAAGGACAAAACTGAAGCTTTCTTT
CASTPTKDKTEAFF
>TRBV11-3|TRBJ2-3|NA|NA
TGTGCCAGCAGCTTAGGGACGGCTGGGGGCACAGATACGCAGTATTTT
CASSLGTAGGTDTQYF
>TRBV12-3/TRBV12-4|TRBJ1-2|NA|NA
TGTGCCACCCTGGGGACCTATGGCTACACCTTC
CATLGTYGYTF
>TRBV5-6|TRBJ2-2|once|NA
TGTGCCAGCAGCTTGAGGAGGGGGCGGACCGGGGAGCTGTTTTTT
CASSLRRGRTGELFF
>TRBV5-1|TRBJ2-7|NA|TRBD1
TGCGCCAGCAGCTGGACAGGGTTGAGCTCCTACGAGCAGTACTTC
CASSWTGLSSYEQYF
>TRBV7-9|TRBJ1-4|NA|NA
TGTGCCAGCAGCTTCCAGGGTGGTTCAGCTAATGAAAAACTGTTTTTT
CASSFQGGSANEKLFF
>TRBV10-2|TRBJ2-7|NA|NA
TGCGCCAGCAGGAGGGGGGGACAGGATGTGACCTACGAGCAGTACTTC
CASRRGGQDVTYEQYF
>TRBV18|TRBJ1-2|NA|NA
TGTGCCAGCTCACCACGGGAGGGAGGCTACACCTTC
CASSPREGGYTF
>TRBV5-1|TRBJ2-2|NA|TRBD1
TGCGCCAGCAGCACAAGGACCGGGACAGACCTGACCGGGGAGCTGTTTTTT
CASSTRTGTDLTGELFF